A selection of T cell receptor beta chains follows, all from one sample in a study of T cell repertoires in ileal Crohn's disease. Libraries were prepared by immunoSEQ multiplex PCR; TCRdb keeps only in-frame clonotypes and omits some of them. The table lists some 17,000 clones, 70% to 80% of them singletons. Specimen: ileal tissue. These receptors originate from an adult with Crohn's disease. Each CDR3 is given with its conserved first and last residue. Each record gives: V gene, clone size, J gene, D gene, CDR3 DNA, CDR3 protein. The D gene is left open where the match is weak. For some rows the clone size is stated as once, few or many, or as a class when expanded; others skip it.

v_gene: TRBV29-1; abundance: -; j_gene: TRBJ2-1; d_gene: TRBD2; CDR3nt: TGCAGCGTTGAACGGGGGGGGGCCGCGTACAATGAGCAGTTCTTC; CDR3aa: CSVERGGAAYNEQFF
v_gene: TRBV5-1; abundance: -; j_gene: TRBJ2-1; d_gene: TRBD1; CDR3nt: TGCGCCAGCAGCTTGGAGTTCGGACAGGGACCTTACAATGAGCAGTTCTTC; CDR3aa: CASSLEFGQGPYNEQFF
v_gene: TRBV19; abundance: -; j_gene: TRBJ2-1; d_gene: TRBD2; CDR3nt: TGTGCCAGTGCTTTGACTAGCGGGACTGGGAATGAGCAGTTCTTC; CDR3aa: CASALTSGTGNEQFF
v_gene: TRBV29-1; abundance: -; j_gene: TRBJ2-1; d_gene: -; CDR3nt: TGCAGCGTGGAGAGGAGCTCCTACAATGAGCAGTTCTTC; CDR3aa: CSVERSSYNEQFF
v_gene: TRBV11-2; abundance: -; j_gene: TRBJ2-5; d_gene: -; CDR3nt: TGTGCCAGCAGCCCCGCATCCGCTCTACGAGAGACCCAGTACTTC; CDR3aa: CASSPASALRETQYF
v_gene: TRBV5-1; abundance: large; j_gene: TRBJ1-5; d_gene: TRBD1; CDR3nt: TGCGCCAGCAGCTCTACTCCCCTCGACAGGGGACAGCCCCAGCATTTT; CDR3aa: CASSSTPLDRGQPQHF
v_gene: TRBV12-1; abundance: -; j_gene: TRBJ2-5; d_gene: -; CDR3nt: TGTGCCAGCAGCTTTCTGTGGGAGTACCAAGAGACCCAGTACTTC; CDR3aa: CASSFLWEYQETQYF
v_gene: TRBV6-5; abundance: once; j_gene: TRBJ2-3; d_gene: -; CDR3nt: TGTGCCAGCAGTTACTCCGGGACTACAGATACGCAGTATTTT; CDR3aa: CASSYSGTTDTQYF
v_gene: TRBV6-6; abundance: -; j_gene: TRBJ1-1; d_gene: -; CDR3nt: TGTGCCAGCAGTTACGATGGGGGTAGCACTGAAGCTTTCTTT; CDR3aa: CASSYDGGSTEAFF
v_gene: TRBV4-1; abundance: few; j_gene: TRBJ1-5; d_gene: TRBD1; CDR3nt: TGCGCCAGCAGCCAAGCGAGTATAGGACAGGGGACGAATCAGCCCCAGCATTTT; CDR3aa: CASSQASIGQGTNQPQHF
v_gene: TRBV5-1; abundance: -; j_gene: TRBJ1-4; d_gene: -; CDR3nt: TGCGCCAGCAGCTTGGGACAGAACTCGAATGAAAAACTGTTTTTT; CDR3aa: CASSLGQNSNEKLFF
v_gene: TRBV7-3; abundance: once; j_gene: TRBJ1-2; d_gene: TRBD1; CDR3nt: TGTGCCAGCAGTCCCGGGACAGGGGGCGGTGGCTACACCTTC; CDR3aa: CASSPGTGGGGYTF
v_gene: TRBV7-2; abundance: -; j_gene: TRBJ2-7; d_gene: TRBD1; CDR3nt: TGTGCCAGCAGCATTGGGACAGGGGGCTCCTACGAGCAGTACTTC; CDR3aa: CASSIGTGGSYEQYF
v_gene: TRBV29-1; abundance: once; j_gene: TRBJ2-7; d_gene: -; CDR3nt: TGCAGCGCCGGGGGCGGCCTAACCTACGAGCAGTACTTC; CDR3aa: CSAGGGLTYEQYF
v_gene: TRBV5-6; abundance: -; j_gene: TRBJ1-4; d_gene: -; CDR3nt: TGTGCCAGCAGCTTGGCGGGGGCAACTAATGAAAAACTGTTTTTT; CDR3aa: CASSLAGATNEKLFF
v_gene: TRBV27; abundance: -; j_gene: TRBJ2-7; d_gene: -; CDR3nt: TGTGCCAGCAGCTCCTCGAGCAGGGGACAATACGAGCAGTACTTC; CDR3aa: CASSSSSRGQYEQYF
v_gene: TRBV7-3; abundance: -; j_gene: TRBJ2-1; d_gene: -; CDR3nt: TGTGCCAGCAGCTTAAGTCTTCTTTCGAATGAGCAGTTCTTC; CDR3aa: CASSLSLLSNEQFF
v_gene: TRBV10-1; abundance: -; j_gene: TRBJ1-3; d_gene: -; CDR3nt: TGCGCCAGCAGTACAGGAAACTCTGGAAACACCATATATTTT; CDR3aa: CASSTGNSGNTIYF
v_gene: TRBV6-5; abundance: -; j_gene: TRBJ2-3; d_gene: -; CDR3nt: TGTGCCAGCAGTTACAACAGGGAGGCCACAGATACGCAGTATTTT; CDR3aa: CASSYNREATDTQYF
v_gene: TRBV27; abundance: few; j_gene: TRBJ2-3; d_gene: -; CDR3nt: TGTGCCAGCTCCCCGACAAGGGTCAGGTACGATACGCAGTATTTT; CDR3aa: CASSPTRVRYDTQYF
v_gene: TRBV15; abundance: -; j_gene: TRBJ1-2; d_gene: -; CDR3nt: TGTGCCACCAGCAGACAGGGGAACTATGGCTACACCTTC; CDR3aa: CATSRQGNYGYTF
v_gene: TRBV5-5; abundance: few; j_gene: TRBJ1-1; d_gene: -; CDR3nt: TGTGCCAGCAGCTTAGTCCCTAACACTGAAGCTTTCTTT; CDR3aa: CASSLVPNTEAFF
v_gene: TRBV7-6; abundance: -; j_gene: TRBJ2-1; d_gene: -; CDR3nt: TGTGCCAGCAGCTTAAGTGGGGGGCCCCTAGGCGATGAGCAGTTCTTC; CDR3aa: CASSLSGGPLGDEQFF
v_gene: TRBV29-1; abundance: -; j_gene: TRBJ2-7; d_gene: TRBD1; CDR3nt: TGCAGCGCTCGACAGGGCAATTACGAGCAGTACTTC; CDR3aa: CSARQGNYEQYF
v_gene: TRBV28; abundance: -; j_gene: TRBJ2-7; d_gene: -; CDR3nt: TGTGCCAGCAGTCTCCGGACAGTATACGAGCAGTACTTC; CDR3aa: CASSLRTVYEQYF
v_gene: TRBV13; abundance: -; j_gene: TRBJ2-3; d_gene: TRBD2; CDR3nt: TGTGCCAGCAGCCGCAAGCGGGAGGGAGGCACAGATACGCAGTATTTT; CDR3aa: CASSRKREGGTDTQYF
v_gene: TRBV5-1; abundance: -; j_gene: TRBJ2-7; d_gene: TRBD1; CDR3nt: TGCGCCAGCAGCTCCGGGACAGGCTCCTACGAGCAGTACTTC; CDR3aa: CASSSGTGSYEQYF
v_gene: TRBV11-2; abundance: -; j_gene: TRBJ2-1; d_gene: -; CDR3nt: TGTGCCAGCAGCTTTTCGAGGAATCAGATTGAGCAGTTCTTC; CDR3aa: CASSFSRNQIEQFF
v_gene: TRBV9; abundance: -; j_gene: TRBJ2-7; d_gene: TRBD2; CDR3nt: TGTGCCAGCAGCGTCCTAGCGGGAGGCGAGCAGTACTTC; CDR3aa: CASSVLAGGEQYF
v_gene: TRBV27; abundance: -; j_gene: TRBJ2-2; d_gene: TRBD1; CDR3nt: TGTGCCAGCGCGGGACAGGGAGGGCACACCGGGGAGCTGTTTTTT; CDR3aa: CASAGQGGHTGELFF
v_gene: TRBV7-2; abundance: few; j_gene: TRBJ2-7; d_gene: -; CDR3nt: TGTGCCAGCAGCTTAGGGGATAGAGGGATCTACGAGCAGTACTTC; CDR3aa: CASSLGDRGIYEQYF
v_gene: TRBV5-1; abundance: once; j_gene: TRBJ2-1; d_gene: TRBD1; CDR3nt: TGCGCCAGCAGCTTAGAACAGGGGGCGCATGAGCAGTTCTTC; CDR3aa: CASSLEQGAHEQFF
v_gene: TRBV6-6; abundance: -; j_gene: TRBJ2-7; d_gene: TRBD1; CDR3nt: TGTGCCAGCAGTTACTCCAGGGGGTCGGCCGAGCAGTACTTC; CDR3aa: CASSYSRGSAEQYF
v_gene: TRBV5-1; abundance: -; j_gene: TRBJ1-3; d_gene: TRBD1; CDR3nt: TGCGCCAGCAGCTTGGCCTTACAGGGGGCTTCTGGAAACACCATATATTTT; CDR3aa: CASSLALQGASGNTIYF
v_gene: TRBV15; abundance: few; j_gene: TRBJ2-2; d_gene: -; CDR3nt: TGTGCCACCAGCAGAGATCTAGCTTACACCGGGGAGCTGTTTTTT; CDR3aa: CATSRDLAYTGELFF
v_gene: TRBV11-1; abundance: few; j_gene: TRBJ1-1; d_gene: TRBD1; CDR3nt: TGTGCCAGCAGCGGACAGGGGGGGATGAACACTGAAGCTTTCTTT; CDR3aa: CASSGQGGMNTEAFF
v_gene: TRBV28; abundance: few; j_gene: TRBJ2-2; d_gene: TRBD2; CDR3nt: TGTGCCAGCAGTACGGACGGGTGGGCTAGCGGGAGGGCCGACGGGGAGCTGTTTTTT; CDR3aa: CASSTDGWASGRADGELFF
v_gene: TRBV21-1; abundance: -; j_gene: TRBJ1-5; d_gene: -; CDR3nt: TGTGCCAGCAGCAAAGAAGGGGAGGGAACAGGGGATCGTAATCAGCCCCAGCATTTT; CDR3aa: CASSKEGEGTGDRNQPQHF
v_gene: TRBV27; abundance: -; j_gene: TRBJ2-5; d_gene: TRBD2; CDR3nt: TGTGCCAGCCGAAAAGACACGGGGGGGCGAGAGACCCAGTACTTC; CDR3aa: CASRKDTGGRETQYF
v_gene: TRBV7-2; abundance: -; j_gene: TRBJ2-3; d_gene: -; CDR3nt: TGTGCCAGCAGCCGGGGGGCGCGAGATACGCAGTATTTT; CDR3aa: CASSRGARDTQYF
v_gene: TRBV11-2; abundance: once; j_gene: TRBJ1-1; d_gene: TRBD1; CDR3nt: TGTGCCAGCAGCTTCCAGGGGGACACTGAAGCTTTCTTT; CDR3aa: CASSFQGDTEAFF
v_gene: TRBV9; abundance: large; j_gene: TRBJ2-1; d_gene: TRBD2; CDR3nt: TGTGCCAGCAGCGTAGCTACGTTAGTCCCAGCGGGAGCCTACCACAATGAGCAGTTCTTC; CDR3aa: CASSVATLVPAGAYHNEQFF
v_gene: TRBV5-5; abundance: -; j_gene: TRBJ2-3; d_gene: TRBD1; CDR3nt: TGTGCCAGCAGCTGGGACAGGAGACACACAGATACGCAGTATTTT; CDR3aa: CASSWDRRHTDTQYF